This TCR beta chain was recorded in a study of T cell changes during pregnancy in multiple sclerosis. Some clones are missing from TCRdb's copy, which holds only in-frame ones; the method was immunoSEQ multiplex PCR. The sample holds 35,000 to 45,000 clones, about nine tenths seen once. The germline V gene encodes CDR1 SGHTA and CDR2 FQGNSA. This CDR3 spans 14 amino acids. The germline V and J ends were trimmed by 7 bases and 9 bases, with 18 bases remaining between them. This clone was observed a few times. This TCR was recovered from a female donor with multiple sclerosis, enrolled in a pregnancy study. The specimen comprised CD4+ T cells from peripheral blood mononuclear cells, sampled before pregnancy. The chain uses TRBV7-2 and TRBJ1-4; D may be TRBD1 (5 bases). The CDR3 protein is CASTPGAGQQKLFF. In nucleotides, the CDR3 is TGTGCCAGCACCCCTGGGGCAGGACAACAAAAACTGTTTTTT.